The subject of this entry is one T cell receptor (beta chain). Its cognate antigen is unknown. The sample belongs to a study of cytomegalovirus exposure and HLA in healthy donors. The overall study: Drawn from HLA-typed donors, 83 million or so unique TCRs were held in an early data release. Study results and limitations: Differences between HLA loci emerged in a later analysis of TCR association rates, with DRB1 most and HLA-C fewest. It was likely that a cluster of highly shared sequence variants was a sequencing artifact. The authors confirmed in vitro that three CMV-associated chains were specific for CMV antigens.

The CDR3 consists of 14 residues. The V gene end was trimmed by 5 bases and the J gene end by 4 bases; junction bases not matched to a gene: 6. Per the germline V gene, CDR1 is LGHNT and CDR2 is FRNRAP. PCR primers comprised 60 Vbeta and 13 Jbeta primers. The assay was immunoSEQ multiplex PCR, and TCRdb's table has in-frame clones only and misses some. The top ten clones hold approximately 5% of a sample with approximately 110,000 clones, 70% to 80% of them seen once. The source of this sequence is a woman under 40 in good health and CMV-seropositive. The chain is built from TRBV12-5 and TRBJ1-1; 8 nucleotides line up with TRBD1. The specimen was PBMCs. The CDR3, as DNA: TGTGCTAGTGGTCAAGGACAGGGTGGCACTGAAGCTTTCTTT. Its translation is CASGQGQGGTEAFF.